This TCR beta chain emerged from a study of sequential checkpoint blockade in melanoma. TCRdb keeps only in-frame clones here, not all; method: immunoSEQ multiplex PCR. The table includes about 14,000 clones, 50% to 55% detected once. V lost 0 bases to trimming and J lost 4 bases; unmatched junction nucleotides: 4. Per the germline V gene, CDR1 is SGHKS and CDR2 is YYEKEE (reference sequence). This CDR3 spans 16 amino acids. Treatment meaning: randomized to nivolumab then ipilimumab (arm A) or the reverse (arm B). Live CD3+CD8+ CD19− CD56− cells were sorted from PBMCs. This sample comprised CD8+ T cells sorted from blood (inferred from file names), obtained from a patient given nivolumab and ipilimumab in sequence. J is TRBJ2-2 and V is TRBV5-5; 9 nucleotides align to TRBD2. The source of this sequence is a human donor with melanoma. CDR3 in amino acids: CASSLVSGRFTGELFF. The CDR3 region has the DNA TGTGCCAGCAGCTTGGTGAGCGGGAGGTTCACCGGGGAGCTGTTTTTT.